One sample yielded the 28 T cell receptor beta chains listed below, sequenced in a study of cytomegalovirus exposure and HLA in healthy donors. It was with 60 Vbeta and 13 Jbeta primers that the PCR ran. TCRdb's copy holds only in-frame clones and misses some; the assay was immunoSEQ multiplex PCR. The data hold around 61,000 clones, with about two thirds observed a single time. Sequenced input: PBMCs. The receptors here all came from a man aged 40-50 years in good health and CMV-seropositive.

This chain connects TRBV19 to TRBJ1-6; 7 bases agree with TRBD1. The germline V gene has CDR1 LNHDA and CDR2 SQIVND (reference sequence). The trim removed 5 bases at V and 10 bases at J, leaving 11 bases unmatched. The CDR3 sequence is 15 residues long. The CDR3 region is CASSSTGSGGSPLHF. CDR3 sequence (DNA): TGTGCCAGTAGTTCGACAGGGAGCGGAGGATCACCCCTCCACTTT.

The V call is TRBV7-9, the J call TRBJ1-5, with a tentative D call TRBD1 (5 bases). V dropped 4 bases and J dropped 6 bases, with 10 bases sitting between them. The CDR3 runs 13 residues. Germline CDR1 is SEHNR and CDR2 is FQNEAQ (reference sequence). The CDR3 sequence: CASSSQGGQPQHF. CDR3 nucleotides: TGTGCCAGCAGCTCTCAGGGAGGTCAGCCCCAGCATTTT.

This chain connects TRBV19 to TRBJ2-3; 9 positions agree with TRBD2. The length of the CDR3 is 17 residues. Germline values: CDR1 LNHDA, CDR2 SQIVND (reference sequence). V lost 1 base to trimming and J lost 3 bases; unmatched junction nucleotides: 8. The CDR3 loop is CASSIGIAGVMTDTQYF. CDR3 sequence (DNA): TGTGCCAGTAGTATAGGCATAGCGGGAGTAATGACAGATACGCAGTATTTT.

The DNA for the CDR3 is TGTGCCAGCAGCTCGTACCTAGCGGATACGCAGTATTTT. This gives the protein CASSSYLADTQYF. V and J are TRBV7-9 and TRBJ2-3, with a weak D call TRBD2 (6 bases). The CDR3 covers 13 residues. Trimming removed 4 bases from V and 6 bases from J, with 11 bases in between. The germline V gene has CDR1 SEHNR and CDR2 FQNEAQ (reference sequence).

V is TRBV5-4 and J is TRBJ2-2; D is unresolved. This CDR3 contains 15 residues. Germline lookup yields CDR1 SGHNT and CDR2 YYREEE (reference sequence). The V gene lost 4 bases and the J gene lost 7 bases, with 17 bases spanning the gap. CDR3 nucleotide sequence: TGTGCCAGCAGCCAATACGGGTCCGCCCTCGGGGAGCTGTTTTTT. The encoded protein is CASSQYGSALGELFF.

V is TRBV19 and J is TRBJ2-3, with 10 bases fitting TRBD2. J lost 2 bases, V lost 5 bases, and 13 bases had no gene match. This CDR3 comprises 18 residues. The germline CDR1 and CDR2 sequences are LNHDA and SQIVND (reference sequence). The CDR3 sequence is CASSLPSGLAENTDTQYF. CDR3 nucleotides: TGTGCCAGTAGTCTTCCCTCTGGACTAGCGGAAAACACAGATACGCAGTATTTT.

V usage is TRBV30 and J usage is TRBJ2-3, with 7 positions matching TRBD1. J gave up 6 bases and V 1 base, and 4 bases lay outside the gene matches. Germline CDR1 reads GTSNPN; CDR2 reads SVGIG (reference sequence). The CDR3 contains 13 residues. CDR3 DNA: TGTGCCTGGAGTGGAAGACAGGGCGATACGCAGTATTTT. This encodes CAWSGRQGDTQYF.

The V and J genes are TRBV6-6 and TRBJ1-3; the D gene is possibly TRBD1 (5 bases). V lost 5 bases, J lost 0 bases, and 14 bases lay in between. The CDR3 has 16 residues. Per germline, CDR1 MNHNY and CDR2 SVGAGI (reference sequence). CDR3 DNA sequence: TGTGCCAGCAGTCAATACAGGAACCCCTCTGGAAACACCATATATTTT. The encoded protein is CASSQYRNPSGNTIYF.

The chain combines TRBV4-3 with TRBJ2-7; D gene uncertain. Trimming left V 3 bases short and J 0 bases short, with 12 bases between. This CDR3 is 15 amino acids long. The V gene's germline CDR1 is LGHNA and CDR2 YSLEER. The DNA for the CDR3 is TGCGCCAGCAGCCACGAGAACGGGTTCTCCTACGAGCAGTACTTC. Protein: CASSHENGFSYEQYF.

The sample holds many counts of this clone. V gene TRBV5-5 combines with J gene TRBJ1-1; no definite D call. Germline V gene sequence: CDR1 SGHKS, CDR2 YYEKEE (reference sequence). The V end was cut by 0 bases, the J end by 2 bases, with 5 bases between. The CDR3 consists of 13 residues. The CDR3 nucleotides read TGTGCCAGCAGCTTGGGAGTTAACACTGAAGCTTTCTTT. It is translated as CASSLGVNTEAFF.

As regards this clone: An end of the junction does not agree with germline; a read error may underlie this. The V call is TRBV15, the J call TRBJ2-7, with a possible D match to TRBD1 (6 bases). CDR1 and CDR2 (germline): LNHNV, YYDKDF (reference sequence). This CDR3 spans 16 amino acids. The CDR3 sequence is CATSRDLATGVYEQHF. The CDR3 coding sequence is TGTGCCACCAGCAGAGATCTCGCGACAGGTGTCTACGAGCAGCACTTC. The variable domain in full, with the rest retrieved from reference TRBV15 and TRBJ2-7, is DAMVIQNPRYQVTQFGKPVTLSCSQTLNHNVMYWYQQKSSQAPKLLFHYYDKDFNNEADTPDNFQSRRPNTSFCFLDIRSPGLGDTAMYLCATSRDLATGVYEQHFGPGTRLTVT.

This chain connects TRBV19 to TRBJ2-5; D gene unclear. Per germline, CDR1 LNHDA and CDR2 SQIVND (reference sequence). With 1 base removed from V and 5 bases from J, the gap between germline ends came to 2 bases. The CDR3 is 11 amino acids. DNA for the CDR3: TGTGCCAGTAGTATAGCTGAGACCCAGTACTTC. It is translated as CASSIAETQYF.

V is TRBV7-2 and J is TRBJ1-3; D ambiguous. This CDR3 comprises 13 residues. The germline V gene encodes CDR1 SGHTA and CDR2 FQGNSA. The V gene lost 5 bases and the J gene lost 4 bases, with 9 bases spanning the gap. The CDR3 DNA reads TGTGCCAGCAGCCCCCACTACGGAAACACCATATATTTT. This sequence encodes CASSPHYGNTIYF.

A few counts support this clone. Here the CDR3 DNA reads TGTGCCAGTACCCCGGGGGTCACCGGGGAGCTGTTTTTT. Translated: CASTPGVTGELFF. This chain connects TRBV19 to TRBJ2-2; TRBD2 might be the D (6 bases). Per germline, CDR1 LNHDA and CDR2 SQIVND (reference sequence). The germline V and J ends were trimmed by 7 bases and 4 bases, with 10 bases remaining between them. The CDR3 extends over 13 amino acids. The variable domain in full, completed from reference TRBV19 and TRBJ2-2, reads DGGITQSPKYLFRKEGQNVTLSCEQNLNHDAMYWYRQDPGQGLRLIYYSQIVNDFQKGDIAEGYSVSREKKESFPLTVTSAQKNPTAFYLCASTPGVTGELFFGEGSRLTVL.

CDR3 DNA: TGTGCCAGCAGCCCCCGGGACTCGGATCAGTACTTC. This sequence encodes CASSPRDSDQYF. The V and J genes are TRBV7-2 and TRBJ2-7, with D possibly TRBD2 on 6 matching bases. This CDR3 is 12 amino acids long. CDR1 and CDR2 from the germline V gene are SGHTA and FQGNSA. Trimming took off 5 bases at V and 10 bases at J, with 15 bases between the two ends.

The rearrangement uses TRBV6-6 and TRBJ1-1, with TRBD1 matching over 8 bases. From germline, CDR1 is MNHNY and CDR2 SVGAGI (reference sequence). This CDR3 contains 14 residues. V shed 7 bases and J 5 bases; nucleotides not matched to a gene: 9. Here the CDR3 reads CASTMTGARTEAFF. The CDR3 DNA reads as TGTGCCAGCACCATGACAGGGGCGCGGACTGAAGCTTTCTTT.

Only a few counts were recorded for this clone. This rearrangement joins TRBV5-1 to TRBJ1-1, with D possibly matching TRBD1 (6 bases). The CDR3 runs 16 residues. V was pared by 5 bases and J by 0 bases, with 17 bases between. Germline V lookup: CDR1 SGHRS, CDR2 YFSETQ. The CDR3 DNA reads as TGCGCCAGCAGACCACAAGGGGCAGGGGTGAACACTGAAGCTTTCTTT. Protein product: CASRPQGAGVNTEAFF. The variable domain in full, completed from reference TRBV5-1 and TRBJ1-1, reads KAGVTQTPRYLIKTRGQQVTLSCSPISGHRSVSWYQQTPGQGLQFLFEYFSETQRNKGNFPGRFSGRQFSNSRSEMNVSTLELGDSALYLCASRPQGAGVNTEAFFGQGTRLTVV.

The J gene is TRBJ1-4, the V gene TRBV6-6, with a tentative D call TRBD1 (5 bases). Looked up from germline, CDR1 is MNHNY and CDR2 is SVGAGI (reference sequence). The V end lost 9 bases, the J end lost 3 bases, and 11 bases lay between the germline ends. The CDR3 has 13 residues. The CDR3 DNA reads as TGTGCCAGTTCAAGGGGTTCTAATGAAAAACTGTTTTTT. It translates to CASSRGSNEKLFF.

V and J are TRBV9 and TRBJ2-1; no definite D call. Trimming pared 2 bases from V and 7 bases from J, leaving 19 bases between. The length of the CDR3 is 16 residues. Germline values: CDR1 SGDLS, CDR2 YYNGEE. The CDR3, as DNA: TGTGCCAGCAGCGTGGCCGACTTGGTAACGTTAAATGAGCAGTTCTTC. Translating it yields CASSVADLVTLNEQFF.

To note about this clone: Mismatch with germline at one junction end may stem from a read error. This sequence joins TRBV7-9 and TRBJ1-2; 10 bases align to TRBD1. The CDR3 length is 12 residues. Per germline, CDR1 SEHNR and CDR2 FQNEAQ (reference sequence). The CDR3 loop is CSSIGQGDGYTF. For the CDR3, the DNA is TGTTCCAGCATCGGACAGGGGGATGGCTACACCTTC.

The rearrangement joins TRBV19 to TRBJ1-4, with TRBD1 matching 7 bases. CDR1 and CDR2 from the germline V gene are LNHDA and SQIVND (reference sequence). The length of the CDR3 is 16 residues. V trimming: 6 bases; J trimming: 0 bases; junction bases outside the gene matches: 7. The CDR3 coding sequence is TGTGCCAGTAGCGAGGGGGCCCCCGCAACTAATGAAAAACTGTTTTTT. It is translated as CASSEGAPATNEKLFF.

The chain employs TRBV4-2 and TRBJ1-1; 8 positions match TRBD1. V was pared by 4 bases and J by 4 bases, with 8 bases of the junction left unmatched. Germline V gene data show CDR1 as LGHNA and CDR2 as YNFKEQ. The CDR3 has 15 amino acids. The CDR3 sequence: CASSPYGQGSTEAFF. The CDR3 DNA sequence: TGTGCCAGCAGCCCCTACGGACAGGGCAGCACTGAAGCTTTCTTT.

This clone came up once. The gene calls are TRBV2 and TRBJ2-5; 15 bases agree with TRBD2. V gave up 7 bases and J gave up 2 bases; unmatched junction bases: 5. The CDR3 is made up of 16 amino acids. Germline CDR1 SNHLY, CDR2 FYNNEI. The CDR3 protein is CASTKGLAGGQETQYF. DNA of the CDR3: TGTGCCAGCACTAAAGGACTAGCGGGGGGGCAAGAGACCCAGTACTTC.

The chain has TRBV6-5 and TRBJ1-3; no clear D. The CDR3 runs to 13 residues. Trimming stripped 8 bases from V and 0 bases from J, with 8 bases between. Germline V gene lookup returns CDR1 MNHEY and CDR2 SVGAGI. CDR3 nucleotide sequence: TGTGCCAGCTCCGACACCTCTGGAAACACCATATATTTT. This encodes CASSDTSGNTIYF.

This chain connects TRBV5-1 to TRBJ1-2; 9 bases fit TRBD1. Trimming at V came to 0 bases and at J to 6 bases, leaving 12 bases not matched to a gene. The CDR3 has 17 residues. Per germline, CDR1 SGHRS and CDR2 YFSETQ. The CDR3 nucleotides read TGCGCCAGCAGCTTGGATGGACAGGGGCTTTCAGCTCATGGCTACACCTTC. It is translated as CASSLDGQGLSAHGYTF.

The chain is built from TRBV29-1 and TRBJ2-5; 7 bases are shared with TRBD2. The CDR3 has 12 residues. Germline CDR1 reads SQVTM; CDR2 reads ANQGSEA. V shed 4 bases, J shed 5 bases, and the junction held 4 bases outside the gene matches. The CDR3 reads CSVGGGVETQYF. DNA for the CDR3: TGCAGCGTTGGGGGGGGTGTGGAGACCCAGTACTTC.

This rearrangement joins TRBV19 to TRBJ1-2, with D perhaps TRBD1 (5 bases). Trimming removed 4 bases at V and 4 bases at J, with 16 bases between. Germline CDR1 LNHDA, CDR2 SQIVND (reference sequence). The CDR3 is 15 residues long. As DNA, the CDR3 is TGTGCCAGTAGTAGGGGCTATAATACTGGCTATGGCTACACCTTC. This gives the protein CASSRGYNTGYGYTF.

For the CDR3, the DNA is TGTGCCATCAGTGAAGTTGGGTATGGGGCAGGGGGAGAAGCTTTCTTT. It yields the protein CAISEVGYGAGGEAFF. The rearrangement links TRBV10-3 to TRBJ1-1, with 7 bases that match TRBD1. Germline values: CDR1 ENHRY, CDR2 SYGVKD. CDR3 size: 16 residues. Losses at the gene ends were 3 bases for V and 8 bases for J; bases not matched to a gene: 15.